The 12 T cell receptor beta chains given below trace back to one sample, sequenced in a study of T cells after yellow fever vaccination. MiXCR was run by TCRdb on the 5' RACE reads, yielding one entry per CDR3 protein. The data contain under 150,000 distinct CDR3 sequences, 7.7% of them singletons. Sequencing was performed on CD4+ T cells sorted from PBMCs, taken 5 days after the yellow fever booster vaccination. Receptor source: a man in his thirties or forties who received the YFV17D yellow fever vaccine.

This clonotype has ten or more counts. The chain links TRBV6-6 to TRBJ2-2; unclear D gene. V was trimmed by 8 bases and J by 5 bases, leaving 12 bases between them. The CDR3 covers 13 residues. Germline V CDR1 and CDR2: MNHNY, SVGAGI (reference sequence). CDR3: CASGRDETGELFF. The CDR3 DNA is TGTGCCAGCGGGCGAGACGAGACCGGGGAGCTGTTTTTT.

In this sample, this clonotype turned up many times. The chain uses TRBV29-1 and TRBJ2-2; 7 nucleotides match TRBD1. The germline V gene encodes CDR1 SQVTM and CDR2 ANQGSEA. Trimming cost V 2 bases and J 7 bases; bases outside gene matches: 10. CDR3 length equals 15 residues. CDR3 in amino acids: CSVELVDRPIGELFF. CDR3 DNA sequence: TGCAGCGTTGAATTAGTGGACAGGCCGATCGGGGAGCTGTTTTTT.

This clonotype was detected many times. The V and J genes are TRBV2 and TRBJ2-1, with 7 bases matching TRBD2. The CDR3 spans 13 residues. V lost 8 bases, J lost 5 bases, and 6 bases stayed unmatched. In germline, CDR1 is SNHLY, CDR2 FYNNEI. The CDR3: CASRLALDNEQFF. Written as DNA, the CDR3 is TGTGCCAGCCGACTAGCCTTGGACAATGAGCAGTTCTTC.

In its sample, this clonotype was seen a few times. The chain links TRBV6-2 or TRBV6-3 to TRBJ2-7; 12 bases align to TRBD2. The J segment lost 5 bases and the V segment lost 6 bases, leaving 8 bases of the junction unmatched. Germline CDR1 MNHEY, CDR2 SVGEGT. The CDR3 totals 15 residues. The CDR3 DNA sequence: TGTGCCAGCAGAAACCTAGCGGGAGGGATCCACGAGCAGTACTTC. Protein: CASRNLAGGIHEQYF.

This clonotype was seen ten or more times. The gene calls are TRBV6-1 and TRBJ2-1, with D perhaps being TRBD1 or TRBD2 (5 bases each). Trimming pared 4 bases from V and 2 bases from J, leaving 12 bases between. The germline CDR1 and CDR2 sequences are MNHNS and SASEGT. The length of the CDR3 is 15 residues. The CDR3, as DNA: TGTGCCAGCAGTGCGGGACCCGGACCCTACAATGAGCAGTTCTTC. Protein: CASSAGPGPYNEQFF.

The genes are TRBV7-2 and TRBJ1-6; D remains unclear. V lost 4 bases and J lost 6, with 4 bases in between. Per the germline V gene, CDR1 is SGHTA and CDR2 is FQGNSA. The CDR3 extends over 12 amino acids. For the CDR3, the DNA is TGTGCCAGCAGCTGGGTTAATTCACCCCTCCACTTT. It yields the protein CASSWVNSPLHF.

This clonotype was recorded at least ten times. The chain links TRBV28 to TRBJ2-7; D possibly corresponds to TRBD1 (6 bases). The germline gives CDR1 MDHEN, CDR2 SYDVKM. V was trimmed by 10 bases and J by 7 bases, leaving 17 bases between them. CDR3 length: 12 residues. The CDR3 protein is CAIQTGVLEQYF. The CDR3 DNA reads as TGTGCCATCCAGACAGGCGTATTGGAGCAGTACTTC.

This clonotype was observed at least ten times. V usage is TRBV20-1 and J usage is TRBJ2-1; unclear D gene. Trimming pared 1 base from V and 3 bases from J, leaving 16 bases between. The V gene's germline CDR1 is DFQATT and CDR2 SNEGSKA (reference sequence). The CDR3 covers 16 residues. The CDR3 loop is CSARVGIVLSYNEQFF. The CDR3 DNA follows: TGCAGTGCTAGAGTGGGAATAGTGCTTAGCTACAATGAGCAGTTCTTC.

Many counts were recorded for this clonotype. This chain links TRBV12-3 or TRBV12-4 with TRBJ2-7; 7 nucleotides agree with TRBD1. With 8 bases clipped from V and 7 bases from J, the junction kept 5 bases outside the gene matches. The CDR3 is 11 amino acids. The CDR3 reads CASGTAREQYF. Written as DNA, the CDR3 is TGTGCCAGCGGGACAGCAAGGGAGCAGTACTTC.

In its sample, this clonotype was seen many times. V gene TRBV5-1 combines with J gene TRBJ1-5, with TRBD1 as a possible D gene (5 bases). The CDR3 consists of 16 residues. V was shortened by 6 bases and J by 4 bases, with 20 bases between the two germline ends. The germline CDR1 and CDR2 sequences are SGHRS and YFSETQ. CDR3 region: CASMGPRSTANQPQHF. For the CDR3, the DNA is TGCGCCAGCATGGGACCGCGTTCAACTGCTAATCAGCCCCAGCATTTT.

This clonotype appeared many times. The chain has TRBV7-9 and TRBJ1-2; TRBD1 aligns across 11 bases. Losses at the gene ends were 5 bases for V and 8 bases for J; bases not matched to a gene: 7. CDR3 length: 14 residues. The germline gives CDR1 SEHNR, CDR2 FQNEAQ (reference sequence). The chain's CDR3 is CASSLTDRGPGYTF. The CDR3 DNA reads as TGTGCCAGCAGCCTCACGGACAGGGGGCCCGGCTACACCTTC.

This clonotype has a handful of counts. The CDR3 region has the DNA TGTGCCAGCAGTCGAGCCGGTCCCTACGAGCAGTACTTC. Translating it yields CASSRAGPYEQYF. The chain is built from TRBV12-3 or TRBV12-4 and TRBJ2-7; no firm D call. The CDR3 contains 13 residues. V gave up 5 bases and J gave up 2 bases, with 10 bases separating them.